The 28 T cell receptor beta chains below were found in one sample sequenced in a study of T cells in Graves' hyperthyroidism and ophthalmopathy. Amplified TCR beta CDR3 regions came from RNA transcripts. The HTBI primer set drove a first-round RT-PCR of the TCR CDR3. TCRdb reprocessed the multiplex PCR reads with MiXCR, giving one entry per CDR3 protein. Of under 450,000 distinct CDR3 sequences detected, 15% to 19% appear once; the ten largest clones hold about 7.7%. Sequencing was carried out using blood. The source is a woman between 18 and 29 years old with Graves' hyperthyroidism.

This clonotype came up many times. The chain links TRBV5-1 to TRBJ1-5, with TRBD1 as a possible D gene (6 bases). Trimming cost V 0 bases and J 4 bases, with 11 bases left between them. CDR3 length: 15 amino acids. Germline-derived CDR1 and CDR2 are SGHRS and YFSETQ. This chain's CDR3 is CASSLEDSYNQPQHF. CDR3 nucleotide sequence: TGCGCCAGCAGCTTGGAGGACAGTTATAATCAGCCCCAGCATTTT.

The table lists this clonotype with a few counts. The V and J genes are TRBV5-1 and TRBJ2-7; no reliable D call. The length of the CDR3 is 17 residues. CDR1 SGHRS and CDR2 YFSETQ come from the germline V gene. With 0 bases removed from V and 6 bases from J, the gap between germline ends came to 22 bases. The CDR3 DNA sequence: TGCGCCAGCAGCTTGGAGCCTTACACCGCCCGCCCCCCCGAGCAGTACTTC. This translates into CASSLEPYTARPPEQYF.

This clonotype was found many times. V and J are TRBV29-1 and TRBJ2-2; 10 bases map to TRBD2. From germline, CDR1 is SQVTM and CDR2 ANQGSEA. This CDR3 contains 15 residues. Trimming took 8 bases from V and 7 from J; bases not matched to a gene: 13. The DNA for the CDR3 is TGCAGCACTCGACTTAGCGGGAGGTTTGACGGGGAGCTGTTTTTT. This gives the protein CSTRLSGRFDGELFF.

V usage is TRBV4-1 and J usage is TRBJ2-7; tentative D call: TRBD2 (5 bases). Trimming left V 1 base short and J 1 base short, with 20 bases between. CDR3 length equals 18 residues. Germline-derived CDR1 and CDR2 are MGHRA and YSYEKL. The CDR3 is CASSQGPGRLGSSYEQYF. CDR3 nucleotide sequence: TGCGCCAGCAGCCAAGGGCCGGGCCGCCTGGGGAGTTCCTACGAGCAGTACTTC.

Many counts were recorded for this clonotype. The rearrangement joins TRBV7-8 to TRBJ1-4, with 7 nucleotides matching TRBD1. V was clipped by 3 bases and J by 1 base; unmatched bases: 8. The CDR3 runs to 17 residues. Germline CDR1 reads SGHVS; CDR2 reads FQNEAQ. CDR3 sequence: CASSFTRRQGTNEKLFF. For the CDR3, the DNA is TGTGCCAGCAGCTTTACCCGACGACAGGGAACTAATGAAAAACTGTTTTTT.

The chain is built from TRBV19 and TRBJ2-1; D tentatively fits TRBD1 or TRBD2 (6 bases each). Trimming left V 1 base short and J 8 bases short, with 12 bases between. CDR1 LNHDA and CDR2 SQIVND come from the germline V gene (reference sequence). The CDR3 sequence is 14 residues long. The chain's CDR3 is CASSIGTGRYEQFF. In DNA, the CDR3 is TGTGCCAGTAGTATAGGAACAGGGAGGTATGAGCAGTTCTTC.

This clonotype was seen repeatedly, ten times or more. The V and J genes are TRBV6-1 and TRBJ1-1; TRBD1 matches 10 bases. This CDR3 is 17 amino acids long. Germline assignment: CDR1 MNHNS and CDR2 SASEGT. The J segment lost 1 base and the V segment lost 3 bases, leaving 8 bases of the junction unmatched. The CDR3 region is CASSDRDRGFGNTEAFF. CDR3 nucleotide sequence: TGTGCCAGCAGTGACCGGGACAGGGGATTCGGGAACACTGAAGCTTTCTTT.

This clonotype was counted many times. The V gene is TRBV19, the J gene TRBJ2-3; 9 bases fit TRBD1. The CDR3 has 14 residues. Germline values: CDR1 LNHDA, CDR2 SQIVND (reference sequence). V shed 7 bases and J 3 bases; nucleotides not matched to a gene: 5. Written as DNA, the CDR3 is TGTGCCAGTAAAACAGGGGGCATGACAGATACGCAGTATTTT. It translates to CASKTGGMTDTQYF.

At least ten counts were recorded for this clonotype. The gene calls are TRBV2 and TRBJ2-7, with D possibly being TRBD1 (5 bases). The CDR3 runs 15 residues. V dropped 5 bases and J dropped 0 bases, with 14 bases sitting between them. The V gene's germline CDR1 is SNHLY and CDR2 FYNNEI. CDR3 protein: CASSPDRPSSYEQYF. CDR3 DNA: TGTGCCAGCAGTCCCGACAGACCCAGCTCCTACGAGCAGTACTTC.

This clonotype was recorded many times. The CDR3 protein is CSARDGEGQPQHF. The DNA for the CDR3 is TGCAGTGCTAGGGACGGGGAGGGTCAGCCCCAGCATTTT. The V call is TRBV20-1, the J call TRBJ1-5; D unresolved. CDR3 size: 13 residues. Trimming left V 3 bases short and J 6 bases short, with 12 bases between. CDR1 is DFQATT, CDR2 SNEGSKA, per germline (reference sequence).

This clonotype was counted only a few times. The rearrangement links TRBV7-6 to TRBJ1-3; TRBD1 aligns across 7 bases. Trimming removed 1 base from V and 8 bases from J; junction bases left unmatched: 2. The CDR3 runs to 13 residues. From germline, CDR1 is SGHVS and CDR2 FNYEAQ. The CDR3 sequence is CASSLDRGDTIYF. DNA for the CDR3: TGTGCCAGCAGCTTAGACAGGGGTGACACCATATATTTT.

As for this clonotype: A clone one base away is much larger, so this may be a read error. Written as DNA, the CDR3 is TGTGCCAGCAGTCCCAGACTAGCGGGAGAAGAAGATACGCAGTATTTT. Protein sequence: CASSPRLAGEEDTQYF. The chain is built from TRBV12-3 or TRBV12-4 and TRBJ2-3; 12 bases fit TRBD2. The CDR3 spans 16 residues. Trimming cost V 5 bases and J 5 bases; bases outside gene matches: 8.

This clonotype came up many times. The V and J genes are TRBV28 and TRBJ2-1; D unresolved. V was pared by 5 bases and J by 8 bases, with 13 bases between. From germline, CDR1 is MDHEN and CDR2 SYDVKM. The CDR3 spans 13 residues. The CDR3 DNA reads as TGTGCCAGCAGTCTAGTAGAGATGTATGAGCAGTTCTTC. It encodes CASSLVEMYEQFF.

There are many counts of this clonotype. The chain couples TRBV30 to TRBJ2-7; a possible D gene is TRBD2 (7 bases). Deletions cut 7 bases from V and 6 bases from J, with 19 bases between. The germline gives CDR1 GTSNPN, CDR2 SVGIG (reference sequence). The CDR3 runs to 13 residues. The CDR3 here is CASSRGAGAEQYF. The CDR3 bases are TGTGCCTCCAGCCGGGGGGCGGGCGCCGAGCAGTACTTC.

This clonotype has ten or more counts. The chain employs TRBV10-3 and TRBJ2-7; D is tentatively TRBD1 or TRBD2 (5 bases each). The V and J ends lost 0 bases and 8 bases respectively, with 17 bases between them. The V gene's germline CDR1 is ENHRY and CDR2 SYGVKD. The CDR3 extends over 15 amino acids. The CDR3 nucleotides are TGTGCCATCAGTGAGTCGATAGGGACCCAGGTTAAGCAGTACTTC. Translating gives CAISESIGTQVKQYF.

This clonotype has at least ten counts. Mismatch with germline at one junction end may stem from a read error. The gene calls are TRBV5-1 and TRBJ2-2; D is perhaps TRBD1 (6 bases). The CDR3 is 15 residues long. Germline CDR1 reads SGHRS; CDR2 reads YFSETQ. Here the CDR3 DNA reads TGTGCCAGCAGTTCAGGGACATTGAACACCGGGGAGCTGTTTTTT. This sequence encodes CASSSGTLNTGELFF.

DNA for the CDR3: TGCGCCAGCAGCCACGCACAGGGGGGCTCCTACAATGAGCAGTTCTTC. Amino acid sequence: CASSHAQGGSYNEQFF. The chain couples TRBV5-1 to TRBJ2-1; 8 bases are shared with TRBD1. The V segment lost 4 bases and the J segment 0 bases; nucleotides outside the gene matches: 6. This CDR3 region has 16 residues. Germline-derived CDR1 and CDR2 are SGHRS and YFSETQ.

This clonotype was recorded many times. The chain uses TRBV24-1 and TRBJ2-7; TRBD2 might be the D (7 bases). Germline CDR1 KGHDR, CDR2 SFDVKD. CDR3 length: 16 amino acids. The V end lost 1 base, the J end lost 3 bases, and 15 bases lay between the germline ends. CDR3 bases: TGTGCCACCAGTGATTTAGGGGGGGTGGAGATCTACGAGCAGTACTTC. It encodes CATSDLGGVEIYEQYF.

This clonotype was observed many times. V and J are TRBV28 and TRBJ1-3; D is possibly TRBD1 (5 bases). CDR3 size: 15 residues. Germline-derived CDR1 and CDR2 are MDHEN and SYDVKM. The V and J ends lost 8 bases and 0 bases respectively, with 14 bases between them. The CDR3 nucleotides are TGTGCCAGCCTCATCGGCGGACACTCTGGAAACACCATATATTTT. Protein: CASLIGGHSGNTIYF.

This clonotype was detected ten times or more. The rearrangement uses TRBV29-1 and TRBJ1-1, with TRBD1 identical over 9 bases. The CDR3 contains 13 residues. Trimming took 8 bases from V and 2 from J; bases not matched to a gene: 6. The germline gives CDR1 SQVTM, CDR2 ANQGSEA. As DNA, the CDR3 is TGCAGCTCGGACAGGGGTTTTAACACTGAAGCTTTCTTT. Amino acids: CSSDRGFNTEAFF. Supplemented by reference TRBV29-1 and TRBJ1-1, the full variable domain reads SAVISQKPSRDICQRGTSLTIQCQVDSQVTMMFWYRQQPGQSLTLIATANQGSEATYESGFVIDKFPISRPNLTFSTLTVSNMSPEDSSIYLCSSDRGFNTEAFFGQGTRLTVV.

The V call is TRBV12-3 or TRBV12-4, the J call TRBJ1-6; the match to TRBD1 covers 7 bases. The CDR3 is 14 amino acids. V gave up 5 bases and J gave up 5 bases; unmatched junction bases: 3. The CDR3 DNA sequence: TGTGCCAGCAGTGCGACAGGGCATAATTCACCCCTCCACTTT. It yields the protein CASSATGHNSPLHF.

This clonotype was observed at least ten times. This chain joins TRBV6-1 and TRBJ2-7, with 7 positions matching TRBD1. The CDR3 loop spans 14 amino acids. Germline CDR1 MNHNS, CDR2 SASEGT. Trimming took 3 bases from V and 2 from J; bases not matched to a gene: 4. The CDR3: CASSDWDSTYEQYF. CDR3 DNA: TGTGCCAGCAGTGACTGGGACAGCACCTACGAGCAGTACTTC.

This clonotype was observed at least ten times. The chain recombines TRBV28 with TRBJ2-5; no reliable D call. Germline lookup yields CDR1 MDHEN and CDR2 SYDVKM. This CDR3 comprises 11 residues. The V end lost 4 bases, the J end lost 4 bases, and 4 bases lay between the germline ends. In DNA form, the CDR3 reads TGTGCCAGCAGTTCCCGAGAGACCCAGTACTTC. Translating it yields CASSSRETQYF.

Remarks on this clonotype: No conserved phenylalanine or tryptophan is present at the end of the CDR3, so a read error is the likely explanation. CDR3 bases: TGTGCCAGTAGTGTGACCGATTACTCCTATAATTCACCCCTCCACCTT. It specifies CASSVTDYSYNSPLHL. The V and J genes are TRBV19 and TRBJ1-6, with unresolved D. The CDR3 runs 16 residues. V gave up 5 bases and J gave up 0 bases, with 11 bases separating them. Germline assignment: CDR1 LNHDA and CDR2 SQIVND (reference sequence).

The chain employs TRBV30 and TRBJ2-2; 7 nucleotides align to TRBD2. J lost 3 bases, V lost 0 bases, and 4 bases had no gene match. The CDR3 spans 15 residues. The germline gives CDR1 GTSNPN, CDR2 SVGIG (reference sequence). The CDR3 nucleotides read TGTGCCTGGAGTGTTGGGGGGGTGGACACCGGGGAGCTGTTTTTT. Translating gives CAWSVGGVDTGELFF. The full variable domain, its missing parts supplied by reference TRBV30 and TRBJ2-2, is SQTIHQWPATLVQPVGSPLSLECTVEGTSNPNLYWYRQAAGRGLQLLFYSVGIGQISSEVPQNLSASRPQDRQFILSSKKLLLSDSGFYLCAWSVGGVDTGELFFGEGSRLTVL.

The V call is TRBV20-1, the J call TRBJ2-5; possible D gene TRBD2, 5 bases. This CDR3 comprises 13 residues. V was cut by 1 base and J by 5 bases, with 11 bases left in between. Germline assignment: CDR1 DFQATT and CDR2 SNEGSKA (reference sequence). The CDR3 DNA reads TGCAGTGCTAGAGTCCGGGAATGGGAGACCCAGTACTTC. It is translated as CSARVREWETQYF.

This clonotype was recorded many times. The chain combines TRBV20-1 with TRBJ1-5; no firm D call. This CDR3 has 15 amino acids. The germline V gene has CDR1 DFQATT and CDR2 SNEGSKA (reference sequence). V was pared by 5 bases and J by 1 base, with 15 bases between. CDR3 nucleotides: TGCAGTGCTGCCTATTACGAGGACAGCAATCAGCCCCAGCATTTT. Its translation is CSAAYYEDSNQPQHF.

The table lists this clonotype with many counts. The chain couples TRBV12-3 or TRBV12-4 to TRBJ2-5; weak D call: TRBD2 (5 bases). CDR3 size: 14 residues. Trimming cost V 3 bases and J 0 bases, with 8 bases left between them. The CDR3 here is CASSFSRDQETQYF. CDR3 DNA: TGTGCCAGCAGTTTTTCGCGGGACCAAGAGACCCAGTACTTC.